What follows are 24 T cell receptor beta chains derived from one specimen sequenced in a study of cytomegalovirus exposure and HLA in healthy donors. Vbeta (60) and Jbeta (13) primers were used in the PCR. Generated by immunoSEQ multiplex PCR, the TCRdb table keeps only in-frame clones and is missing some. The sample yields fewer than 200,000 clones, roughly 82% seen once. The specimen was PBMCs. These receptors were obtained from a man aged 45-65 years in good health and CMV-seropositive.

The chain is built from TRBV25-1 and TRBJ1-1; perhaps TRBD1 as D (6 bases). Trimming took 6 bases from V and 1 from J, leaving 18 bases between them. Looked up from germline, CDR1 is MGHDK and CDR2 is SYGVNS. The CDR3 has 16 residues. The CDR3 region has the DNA TGTGCCAGCAGATCAATGGGGGGGGCAGGGAACACTGAAGCTTTCTTT. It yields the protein CASRSMGGAGNTEAFF. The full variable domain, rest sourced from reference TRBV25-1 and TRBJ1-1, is EADIYQTPRYLVIGTGKKITLECSQTMGHDKMYWYQQDPGMELHLIHYSYGVNSTEKGDLSSESTVSRIRTEHFPLTLESARPSHTSQYLCASRSMGGAGNTEAFFGQGTRLTVV.

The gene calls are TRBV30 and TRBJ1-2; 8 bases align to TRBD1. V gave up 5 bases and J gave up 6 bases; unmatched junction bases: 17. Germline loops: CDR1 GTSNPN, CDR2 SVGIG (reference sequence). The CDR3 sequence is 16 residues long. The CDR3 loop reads CAWANPPAAGGDGYTF. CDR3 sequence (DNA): TGTGCCTGGGCAAACCCCCCTGCGGCAGGGGGCGATGGCTACACCTTC. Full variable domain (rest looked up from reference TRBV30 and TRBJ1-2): SQTIHQWPATLVQPVGSPLSLECTVEGTSNPNLYWYRQAAGRGLQLLFYSVGIGQISSEVPQNLSASRPQDRQFILSSKKLLLSDSGFYLCAWANPPAAGGDGYTFGSGTRLTVV.

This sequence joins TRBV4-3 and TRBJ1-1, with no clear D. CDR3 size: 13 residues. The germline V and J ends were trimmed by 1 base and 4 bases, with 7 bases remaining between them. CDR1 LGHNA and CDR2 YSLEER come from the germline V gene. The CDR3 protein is CASSQVRGTEAFF. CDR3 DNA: TGCGCCAGCAGCCAAGTTAGAGGCACTGAAGCTTTCTTT.

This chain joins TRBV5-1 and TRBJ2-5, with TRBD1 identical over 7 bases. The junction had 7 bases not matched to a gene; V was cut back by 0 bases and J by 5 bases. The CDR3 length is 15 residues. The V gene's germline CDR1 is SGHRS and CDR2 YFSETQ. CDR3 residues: CASSLGDRDRETQYF. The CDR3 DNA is TGCGCCAGCAGCTTGGGCGACAGGGACCGGGAGACCCAGTACTTC.

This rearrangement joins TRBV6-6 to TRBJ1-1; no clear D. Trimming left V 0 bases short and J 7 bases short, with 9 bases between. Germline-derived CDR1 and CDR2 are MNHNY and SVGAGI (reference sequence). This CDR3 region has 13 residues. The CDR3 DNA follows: TGTGCCAGCAGTTACTCGATATACTTTGAAGCTTTCTTT. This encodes CASSYSIYFEAFF.

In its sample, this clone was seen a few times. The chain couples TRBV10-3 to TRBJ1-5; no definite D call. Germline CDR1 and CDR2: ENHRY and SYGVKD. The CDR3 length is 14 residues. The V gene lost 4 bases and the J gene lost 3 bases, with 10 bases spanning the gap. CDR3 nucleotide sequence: TGTGCCATCAGTGTCGGAGGGTCCAATCAGCCCCAGCATTTT. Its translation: CAISVGGSNQPQHF.

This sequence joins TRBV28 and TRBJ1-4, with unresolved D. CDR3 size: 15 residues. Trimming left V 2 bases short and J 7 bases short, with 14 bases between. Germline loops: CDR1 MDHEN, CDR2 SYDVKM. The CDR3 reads CASSLGGGRREKLFF. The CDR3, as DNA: TGTGCCAGCAGTTTAGGAGGTGGCCGACGTGAAAAACTGTTTTTT.

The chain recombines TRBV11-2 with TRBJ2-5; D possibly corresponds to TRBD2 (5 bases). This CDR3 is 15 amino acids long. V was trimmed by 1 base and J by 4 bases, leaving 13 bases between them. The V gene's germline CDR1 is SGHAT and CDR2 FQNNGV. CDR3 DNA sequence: TGTGCCAGCAGCTTAGTGAGCCACCGGGGAGAGACCCAGTACTTC. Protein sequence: CASSLVSHRGETQYF.

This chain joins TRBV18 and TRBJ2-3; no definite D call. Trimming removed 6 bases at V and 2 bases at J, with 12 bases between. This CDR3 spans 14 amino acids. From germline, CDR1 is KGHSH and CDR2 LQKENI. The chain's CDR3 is CASSLEDTTDTQYF. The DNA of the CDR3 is TGTGCCAGCTCCCTAGAGGATACCACAGATACGCAGTATTTT.

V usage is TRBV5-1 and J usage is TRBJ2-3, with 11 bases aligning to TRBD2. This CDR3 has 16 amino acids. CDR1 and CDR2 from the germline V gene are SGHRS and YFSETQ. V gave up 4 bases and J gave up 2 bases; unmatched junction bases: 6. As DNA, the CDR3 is TGCGCCAGCAGCCCCGGGACTAGCGGAAACACAGATACGCAGTATTTT. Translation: CASSPGTSGNTDTQYF.

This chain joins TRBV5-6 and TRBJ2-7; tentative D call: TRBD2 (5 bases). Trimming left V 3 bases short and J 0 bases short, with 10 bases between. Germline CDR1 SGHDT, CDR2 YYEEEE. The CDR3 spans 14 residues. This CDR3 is CASSSRSGSYEQYF. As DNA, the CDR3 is TGTGCCAGCAGCTCCCGCAGCGGCTCCTACGAGCAGTACTTC.

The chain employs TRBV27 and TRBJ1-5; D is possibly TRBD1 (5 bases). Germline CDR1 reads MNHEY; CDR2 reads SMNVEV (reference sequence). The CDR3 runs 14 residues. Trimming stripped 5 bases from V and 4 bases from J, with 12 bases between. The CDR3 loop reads CASSRGLMNQPQHF. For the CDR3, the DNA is TGTGCCAGCAGTAGGGGACTTATGAATCAGCCCCAGCATTTT.

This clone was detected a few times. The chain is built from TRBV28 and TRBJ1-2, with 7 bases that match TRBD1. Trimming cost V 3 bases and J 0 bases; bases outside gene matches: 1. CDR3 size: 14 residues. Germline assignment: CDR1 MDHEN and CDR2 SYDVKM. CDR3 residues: CASSFGQANYGYTF. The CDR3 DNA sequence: TGTGCCAGCAGTTTCGGACAGGCTAACTATGGCTACACCTTC.

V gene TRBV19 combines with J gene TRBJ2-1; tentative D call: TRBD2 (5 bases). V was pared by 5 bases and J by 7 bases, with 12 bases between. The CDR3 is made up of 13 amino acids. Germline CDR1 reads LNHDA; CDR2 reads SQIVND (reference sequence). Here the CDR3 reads CASSLSSRNEQFF. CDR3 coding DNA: TGTGCCAGTAGTCTCTCTAGCCGGAATGAGCAGTTCTTC.

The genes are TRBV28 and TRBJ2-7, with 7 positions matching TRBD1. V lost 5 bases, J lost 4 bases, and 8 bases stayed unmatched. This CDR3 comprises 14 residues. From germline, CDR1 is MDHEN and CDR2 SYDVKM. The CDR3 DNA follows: TGTGCCAGCAGTGGGACAGTCGCAAGGTACGAGCAGTACTTC. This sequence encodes CASSGTVARYEQYF.

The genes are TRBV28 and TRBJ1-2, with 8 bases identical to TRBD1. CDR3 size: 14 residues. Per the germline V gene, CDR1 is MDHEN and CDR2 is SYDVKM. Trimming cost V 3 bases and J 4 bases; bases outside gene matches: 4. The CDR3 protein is CASSLGQVGYGYTF. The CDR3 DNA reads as TGTGCCAGCAGTTTGGGACAGGTGGGCTATGGCTACACCTTC.

CDR3 nucleotides: TGTGCCAGCAGTGTTCGACCGGGACTAGCGGGAGAAGGGGAGCTGTTTTTT. Amino acid sequence: CASSVRPGLAGEGELFF. The chain joins TRBV27 to TRBJ2-2; 14 positions match TRBD2. V was clipped by 5 bases and J by 8 bases; unmatched bases: 10. Germline CDR1 MNHEY, CDR2 SMNVEV (reference sequence). This CDR3 is built from 17 residues.

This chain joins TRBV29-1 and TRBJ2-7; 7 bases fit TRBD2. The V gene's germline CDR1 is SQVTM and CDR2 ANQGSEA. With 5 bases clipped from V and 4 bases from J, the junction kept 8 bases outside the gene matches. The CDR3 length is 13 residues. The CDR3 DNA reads TGCAGCGTTTCGGGGAAGCGGGGATACGAGCAGTACTTC. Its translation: CSVSGKRGYEQYF.

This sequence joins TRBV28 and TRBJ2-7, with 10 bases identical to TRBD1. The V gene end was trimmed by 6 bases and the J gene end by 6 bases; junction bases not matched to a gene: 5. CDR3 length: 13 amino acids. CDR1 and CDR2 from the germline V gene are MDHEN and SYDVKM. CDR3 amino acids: CASSGQGDFEQYF. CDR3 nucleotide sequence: TGTGCCAGCAGCGGACAGGGGGACTTCGAGCAGTACTTC.

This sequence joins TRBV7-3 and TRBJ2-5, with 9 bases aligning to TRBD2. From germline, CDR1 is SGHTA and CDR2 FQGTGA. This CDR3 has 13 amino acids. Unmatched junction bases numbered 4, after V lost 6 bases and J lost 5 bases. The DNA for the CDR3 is TGTGCCAGCAGTCCAGGACTAGCGGAGACCCAGTACTTC. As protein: CASSPGLAETQYF.

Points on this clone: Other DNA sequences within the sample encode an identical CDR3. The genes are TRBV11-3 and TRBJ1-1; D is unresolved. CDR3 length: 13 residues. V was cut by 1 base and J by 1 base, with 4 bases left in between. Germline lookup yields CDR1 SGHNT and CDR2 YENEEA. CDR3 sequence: CASSLGQNTEAFF. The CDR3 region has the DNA TGTGCCAGCAGCTTAGGACAGAACACTGAAGCTTTCTTT. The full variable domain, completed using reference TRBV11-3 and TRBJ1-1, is EAGVVQSPRYKIIEKKQPVAFWCNPISGHNTLYWYLQNLGQGPELLIRYENEEAVDDSQLPKDRFSAERLKGVDSTLKIQPAELGDSAVYLCASSLGQNTEAFFGQGTRLTVV.

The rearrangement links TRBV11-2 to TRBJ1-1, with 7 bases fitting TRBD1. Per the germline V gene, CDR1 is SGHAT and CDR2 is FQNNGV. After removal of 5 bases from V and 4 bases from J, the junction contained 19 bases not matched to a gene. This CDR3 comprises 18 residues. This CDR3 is CASSLLGGPGQRGTEAFF. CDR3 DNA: TGTGCCAGCAGCCTCTTAGGGGGCCCGGGACAAAGGGGCACTGAAGCTTTCTTT.

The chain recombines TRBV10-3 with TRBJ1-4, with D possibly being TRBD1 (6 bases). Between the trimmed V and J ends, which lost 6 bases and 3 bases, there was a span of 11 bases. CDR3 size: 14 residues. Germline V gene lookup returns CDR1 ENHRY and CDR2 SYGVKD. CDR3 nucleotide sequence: TGTGCCATCAGGGGAGCAGGGGCTAATGAAAAACTGTTTTTT. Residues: CAIRGAGANEKLFF.

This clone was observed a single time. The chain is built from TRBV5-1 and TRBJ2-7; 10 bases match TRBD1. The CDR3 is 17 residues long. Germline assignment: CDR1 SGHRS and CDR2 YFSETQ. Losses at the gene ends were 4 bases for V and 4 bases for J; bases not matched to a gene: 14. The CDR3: CASSEPGQGIGSYEQYF. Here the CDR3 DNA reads TGCGCCAGCAGCGAACCGGGACAGGGGATTGGTAGTTACGAGCAGTACTTC.